The clone carrying this T cell receptor (beta chain) is medium-sized. This sample is drawn from a study of somatic mutations in cytotoxic T cells in rheumatoid arthritis. Study-wide context: The authors flow-sorted some V beta antibody-stained T-cell populations at nearly 100% purity, including V beta1+ cells that they sequenced for TCRB.

The germline V and J ends were trimmed by 2 bases and 6 bases, with 14 bases remaining between them. Germline V gene lookup returns CDR1 SGHDT and CDR2 YYEEEE. The length of the CDR3 is 14 residues. Clones were read by immunoSEQ multiplex PCR, and TCRdb kept only the in-frame ones, dropping some. Among 9,000 to 9,500 clones listed, approximately 79% were seen once. After CD4+ and CD8+ cells were isolated by positive magnetic bead selection, their purity was checked by flow cytometry. This receptor was identified in an adult with rheumatoid arthritis. The material sequenced was CD8+ T cells sorted from blood. The chain carries TRBV5-6 and TRBJ1-1; D remains unclear. CDR3 residues: CASSLMRTYPEAFF. The DNA of the CDR3 is TGTGCCAGCAGCTTAATGAGAACATACCCTGAAGCTTTCTTT.